The source of this T cell receptor (beta chain) is a study of monozygotic twins with inflammatory bowel disease. Study conclusions and caveats: For repertoire similarity, concordant twins did not differ from discordant twins, possibly because power was limited.

Germline CDR1 and CDR2: KGHSH and LQKENI. The CDR3 has 13 amino acids. A remark on this clonotype: Antigen specificity is unknown.

For each CDR3 protein, TCRdb gives one entry from its re-call of the 5' RACE reads, without DNA. The sample's table shows about 110,000 distinct CDR3 sequences. For every donor, one blood sample of approximately 2.5 ml was drawn. This sequence joins TRBV18 and TRBJ2-7; the TCRdb call, TRBD2, lacks DNA for checking. This TCR was sampled from a human donor with ulcerative colitis or Crohn's disease, or a healthy co-twin of an affected twin (not recorded which). Sequenced material: blood. CDR3 sequence: CASSPGAGNEQYF.